This TCR beta chain was identified during a study of blood T cell repertoires in COVID-19. Germline lookup yields CDR1 MDHEN and CDR2 SYDVKM. The CDR3 is made up of 15 amino acids. Trimming took 8 bases from V and 3 from J, leaving 20 bases between them. The table lists this clone with a few counts. Under the authors' procedure: Reference gene primer amplification gave estimated nucleated cell counts. Profiling relied on immunoSEQ multiplex PCR, and the TCRdb table lists in-frame clones only, not all of them. V, J and clone size derive from that table, while D and trimming were established from the DNA sequence. This table holds about 37,000 clones, 80% found once.

The V call is TRBV28, the J call TRBJ2-7, with a possible D match to TRBD1 (6 bases). The sequenced material came from peripheral blood. This TCR derives from a woman in her 70s with acute or convalescent COVID-19. CDR3 coding DNA: TGTGCCAGCGCCTTCAGGGGCGCCTCCTACTACGAGCAGTACTTC. Translated: CASAFRGASYYEQYF.